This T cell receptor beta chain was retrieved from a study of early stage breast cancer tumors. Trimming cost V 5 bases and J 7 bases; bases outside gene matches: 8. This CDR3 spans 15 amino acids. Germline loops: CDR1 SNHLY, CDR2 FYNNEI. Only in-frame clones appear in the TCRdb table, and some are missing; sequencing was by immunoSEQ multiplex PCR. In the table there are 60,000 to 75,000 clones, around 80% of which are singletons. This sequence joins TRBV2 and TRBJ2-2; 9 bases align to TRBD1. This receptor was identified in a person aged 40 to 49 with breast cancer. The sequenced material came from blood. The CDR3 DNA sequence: TGTGCCAGCAGTCCCCGACAGGGGGATATCGGGGAGCTGTTTTTT. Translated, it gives CASSPRQGDIGELFF.